This TCR beta chain was sequenced for a study of blood T cells in healthy people across ages. Germline V lookup: CDR1 DFQATT, CDR2 SNEGSKA (reference sequence). The CDR3 totals 15 residues. Trimming cost V 0 bases and J 1 base, with 12 bases left between them. The second PCR ran roughly 7 to 12 cycles with a sample-barcoded 5' primer and J-beta primers. TCRdb called the 5' RACE reads again in MiXCR, with one record for every CDR3 protein. This table holds some 760,000 distinct CDR3 sequences, around 25% found once. This clonotype occurred a few times. Its antigen is unknown. Study observations and caveats: Older age went with lower TCR beta diversity per million T cells, in a roughly linear way.

The same sample was also studied in work on T cells of mothers and their children. That publication notes: Reads obtained per mother exceeded 8.5 million TCR beta CDR3 reads, with 3 million to 3.5 million obtained per child.

Sequenced input: blood. The source of this sequence is a boy younger than 18 in good health. The V gene is TRBV20-1, the J gene TRBJ2-5; D call uncertain. CDR3: CSARDRLDVQETQYF. As DNA, the CDR3 is TGCAGTGCTAGAGACCGACTGGACGTCCAAGAGACCCAGTACTTC.